This is a list of T cell receptor beta chains from one sample in a study of Ad26.COV2.S vaccination and SARS-CoV-2 variants. Sequencing used immunoSEQ multiplex PCR; TCRdb keeps in-frame clones, though not all of them. The sample lists 350,000 to 550,000 clones; roughly nine tenths were seen once. This specimen was peripheral blood, taken in a trial of Ad26.COV2.S vaccine versus placebo. The receptors stem from a person aged 18-65 years who received the Ad26.COV2.S COVID-19 vaccine or a placebo. CDR3s include the opening cysteine and the closing phenylalanine or tryptophan. D genes are given only for firm matches. A clone size is listed for some rows: how often the clone was seen (once, few, many), or a class if it is expanded.

D gene: TRBD1; J gene: TRBJ2-1; clone size: once; V gene: TRBV11-3; CDR3 protein: CASSQGQGTLNEQFF; CDR3 DNA: TGTGCCAGCAGCCAGGGACAGGGGACACTAAATGAGCAGTTCTTC
D gene: TRBD2; J gene: TRBJ2-5; clone size: -; V gene: TRBV29-1; CDR3 protein: CSVVSGSQETQYF; CDR3 DNA: TGCAGCGTCGTGAGCGGGAGCCAAGAGACCCAGTACTTC
D gene: -; J gene: TRBJ1-1; clone size: -; V gene: TRBV28; CDR3 protein: CASIQGYTEAFF; CDR3 DNA: TGTGCCAGCATTCAGGGTTACACTGAAGCTTTCTTT
D gene: -; J gene: TRBJ1-6; clone size: -; V gene: TRBV28; CDR3 protein: CASSARNSQDSPLHF; CDR3 DNA: TGTGCCAGCAGTGCCCGAAACTCGCAGGATTCACCCCTCCACTTT
D gene: -; J gene: TRBJ1-2; clone size: -; V gene: TRBV15; CDR3 protein: CATSRDNYGYTF; CDR3 DNA: TGTGCCACCAGCAGGGACAACTATGGCTACACCTTC
D gene: -; J gene: TRBJ2-1; clone size: few; V gene: TRBV7-9; CDR3 protein: CASSSSGVREYNEQFF; CDR3 DNA: TGTGCCAGCAGCTCGTCAGGGGTGCGGGAATACAATGAGCAGTTCTTC
D gene: TRBD2; J gene: TRBJ2-1; clone size: -; V gene: TRBV5-6; CDR3 protein: CASSLPGLAGSGEQFF; CDR3 DNA: TGTGCCAGCAGCTTGCCCGGACTAGCGGGATCAGGTGAGCAGTTCTTC
D gene: -; J gene: TRBJ1-1; clone size: -; V gene: TRBV12-3/TRBV12-4; CDR3 protein: CASKGQYTEAFF; CDR3 DNA: TGTGCCAGCAAAGGACAATACACTGAAGCTTTCTTT
D gene: -; J gene: TRBJ2-7; clone size: -; V gene: TRBV6-6; CDR3 protein: CASSRGVRYEQYF; CDR3 DNA: TGTGCCAGCAGTCGGGGTGTCCGATACGAGCAGTACTTC
D gene: -; J gene: TRBJ2-3; clone size: -; V gene: TRBV2; CDR3 protein: CASSYADTQYF; CDR3 DNA: TGTGCCAGCAGTTATGCAGATACGCAGTATTTT
D gene: TRBD2; J gene: TRBJ2-5; clone size: few; V gene: TRBV9; CDR3 protein: CASSGASGIQETQYF; CDR3 DNA: TGTGCCAGCAGCGGAGCTAGCGGGATCCAAGAGACCCAGTACTTC
D gene: TRBD2; J gene: TRBJ2-2; clone size: -; V gene: TRBV3-1/TRBV3-2; CDR3 protein: CASSQEVAGVTGELFF; CDR3 DNA: TGTGCCAGCAGCCAAGAGGTAGCGGGAGTTACCGGGGAGCTGTTTTTT
D gene: TRBD1; J gene: TRBJ1-1; clone size: -; V gene: TRBV6-6; CDR3 protein: CASSTGGAGTEAFF; CDR3 DNA: TGTGCCAGCAGTACAGGGGGCGCGGGCACTGAAGCTTTCTTT
D gene: -; J gene: TRBJ1-2; clone size: -; V gene: TRBV27; CDR3 protein: CASSLREYGGYTF; CDR3 DNA: TGTGCCAGCAGTCTCCGGGAGTATGGAGGCTACACCTTC
D gene: -; J gene: TRBJ1-4; clone size: -; V gene: TRBV9; CDR3 protein: CASSRSATNEKLFF; CDR3 DNA: TGTGCCAGCAGCCGGAGTGCAACTAATGAAAAACTGTTTTTT
D gene: -; J gene: TRBJ1-1; clone size: -; V gene: TRBV5-6; CDR3 protein: CASSWSGPNTEAFF; CDR3 DNA: TGTGCCAGCAGTTGGTCGGGGCCGAACACTGAAGCTTTCTTT
D gene: -; J gene: TRBJ1-4; clone size: -; V gene: TRBV28; CDR3 protein: CASSLGEGANEKLFF; CDR3 DNA: TGTGCCAGCAGTTTAGGGGAGGGGGCTAATGAAAAACTGTTTTTT
D gene: -; J gene: TRBJ1-2; clone size: -; V gene: TRBV4-3; CDR3 protein: CASSQDEGETYGYTF; CDR3 DNA: TGCGCCAGCAGCCAAGATGAGGGTGAGACCTATGGCTACACCTTC
D gene: TRBD2; J gene: TRBJ2-5; clone size: -; V gene: TRBV11-2; CDR3 protein: CASSLGQGLAGRETQYF; CDR3 DNA: TGTGCCAGCAGCTTGGGTCAGGGACTAGCTGGTAGGGAGACCCAGTACTTC
D gene: -; J gene: TRBJ2-2; clone size: once; V gene: TRBV9; CDR3 protein: CASSVTTDANTGELFF; CDR3 DNA: TGTGCCAGCAGCGTAACAACAGACGCGAACACCGGGGAGCTGTTTTTT
D gene: -; J gene: TRBJ2-3; clone size: -; V gene: TRBV9; CDR3 protein: CASGSLPLADTQYF; CDR3 DNA: TGTGCCAGCGGGTCACTCCCGCTGGCAGATACGCAGTATTTT
D gene: -; J gene: TRBJ2-3; clone size: -; V gene: TRBV15; CDR3 protein: CATSRDPSRSADTQYF; CDR3 DNA: TGTGCCACCAGCAGAGATCCTAGCCGATCGGCAGATACGCAGTATTTT
D gene: -; J gene: TRBJ2-7; clone size: once; V gene: TRBV7-3; CDR3 protein: CASSLQGPQGEQYF; CDR3 DNA: TGTGCCAGCAGCCTGCAGGGGCCCCAGGGCGAGCAGTACTTC
D gene: TRBD2; J gene: TRBJ2-1; clone size: -; V gene: TRBV10-3; CDR3 protein: CASTSLAGDSYNEQFF; CDR3 DNA: TGTGCCTCCACGTCGTTAGCGGGGGACTCCTACAATGAGCAGTTCTTC
D gene: TRBD1; J gene: TRBJ2-3; clone size: -; V gene: TRBV28; CDR3 protein: CASSLFPGTDSTDTQYF; CDR3 DNA: TGTGCCAGCAGTTTATTTCCCGGGACAGATAGCACAGATACGCAGTATTTT
D gene: -; J gene: TRBJ1-2; clone size: -; V gene: TRBV3-1/TRBV3-2; CDR3 protein: CASRRRGASYGYTF; CDR3 DNA: TGTGCCAGTCGGAGACGTGGGGCGAGCTATGGCTACACCTTC
D gene: -; J gene: TRBJ1-2; clone size: few; V gene: TRBV9; CDR3 protein: CASSVEDFRWGYTF; CDR3 DNA: TGTGCCAGCAGCGTAGAGGACTTCAGGTGGGGCTACACCTTC
D gene: TRBD1; J gene: TRBJ2-4; clone size: -; V gene: TRBV4-3; CDR3 protein: CASSQELGTGAILAKNIQYF; CDR3 DNA: TGCGCCAGCAGCCAAGAGTTGGGGACAGGGGCGATACTAGCCAAAAACATTCAGTACTTC
D gene: -; J gene: TRBJ1-5; clone size: -; V gene: TRBV2; CDR3 protein: CAKGRVSNQPQHF; CDR3 DNA: TGTGCGAAAGGGAGGGTCAGCAATCAGCCCCAGCATTTT
D gene: -; J gene: TRBJ1-5; clone size: -; V gene: TRBV6-2/TRBV6-3; CDR3 protein: CASSFLYSNQPQHF; CDR3 DNA: TGTGCCAGCAGTTTTCTTTATAGCAATCAGCCCCAGCATTTT
D gene: -; J gene: TRBJ1-3; clone size: -; V gene: TRBV29-1; CDR3 protein: CSVDVHNSGNTIYF; CDR3 DNA: TGCAGCGTTGACGTACATAACTCTGGAAACACCATATATTTT
D gene: TRBD1; J gene: TRBJ2-6; clone size: -; V gene: TRBV5-4; CDR3 protein: CASAAGTGASGANVLTF; CDR3 DNA: TGTGCCAGCGCCGCCGGGACAGGCGCCTCTGGGGCCAACGTCCTGACTTTC
D gene: TRBD1; J gene: TRBJ1-5; clone size: -; V gene: TRBV10-3; CDR3 protein: CAISRQGMGNQPQHF; CDR3 DNA: TGTGCCATCAGTCGACAGGGGATGGGCAATCAGCCCCAGCATTTT
D gene: -; J gene: TRBJ2-3; clone size: once; V gene: TRBV7-6; CDR3 protein: CASSLEPEADTQYF; CDR3 DNA: TGTGCCAGCAGCTTAGAGCCCGAAGCAGATACGCAGTATTTT
D gene: -; J gene: TRBJ1-2; clone size: -; V gene: TRBV28; CDR3 protein: CASSLGGGRGYTF; CDR3 DNA: TGTGCCAGCAGCCTAGGGGGGGGACGGGGCTACACCTTC
D gene: TRBD1; J gene: TRBJ2-5; clone size: once; V gene: TRBV19; CDR3 protein: CASRWTGGLQETQYF; CDR3 DNA: TGTGCCAGTAGATGGACAGGGGGCCTACAAGAGACCCAGTACTTC
D gene: -; J gene: TRBJ2-1; clone size: -; V gene: TRBV5-4; CDR3 protein: CASSLYLSQSYNEQFF; CDR3 DNA: TGTGCCAGCAGCTTGTATCTTTCACAGTCCTACAATGAGCAGTTCTTC
D gene: -; J gene: TRBJ1-2; clone size: -; V gene: TRBV28; CDR3 protein: CASSLPGEGYIFYGYTF; CDR3 DNA: TGTGCCAGCAGTTTACCAGGGGAGGGATATATTTTCTATGGCTACACCTTC
D gene: -; J gene: TRBJ1-1; clone size: once; V gene: TRBV5-3; CDR3 protein: CARSSSGLFGAEAFF; CDR3 DNA: TGTGCCAGAAGCTCGTCCGGCCTGTTCGGAGCTGAAGCTTTCTTT
D gene: -; J gene: TRBJ1-2; clone size: -; V gene: TRBV6-5; CDR3 protein: CASKLGGPYGYTF; CDR3 DNA: TGTGCCAGCAAGCTCGGGGGGCCCTATGGCTACACCTTC
D gene: TRBD2; J gene: TRBJ2-1; clone size: -; V gene: TRBV5-8; CDR3 protein: CASSFGGRGNEQFF; CDR3 DNA: TGTGCCAGCAGCTTTGGCGGGAGGGGCAATGAGCAGTTCTTC
D gene: TRBD2; J gene: TRBJ2-3; clone size: -; V gene: TRBV2; CDR3 protein: CASERGGTDTQYF; CDR3 DNA: TGTGCCAGCGAGCGGGGGGGCACAGATACGCAGTATTTT
D gene: -; J gene: TRBJ1-5; clone size: -; V gene: TRBV12-5; CDR3 protein: CASGLIRDDGGSNQPQHF; CDR3 DNA: TGTGCTAGTGGTTTAATTAGGGACGACGGCGGGAGCAATCAGCCCCAGCATTTT
D gene: -; J gene: TRBJ2-3; clone size: -; V gene: TRBV5-4; CDR3 protein: CASSLWVAPTDTQYF; CDR3 DNA: TGTGCCAGCAGCTTGTGGGTGGCCCCCACAGATACGCAGTATTTT
D gene: -; J gene: TRBJ2-1; clone size: -; V gene: TRBV19; CDR3 protein: CASKDGYNEQFF; CDR3 DNA: TGTGCCAGTAAGGACGGATACAATGAGCAGTTCTTC